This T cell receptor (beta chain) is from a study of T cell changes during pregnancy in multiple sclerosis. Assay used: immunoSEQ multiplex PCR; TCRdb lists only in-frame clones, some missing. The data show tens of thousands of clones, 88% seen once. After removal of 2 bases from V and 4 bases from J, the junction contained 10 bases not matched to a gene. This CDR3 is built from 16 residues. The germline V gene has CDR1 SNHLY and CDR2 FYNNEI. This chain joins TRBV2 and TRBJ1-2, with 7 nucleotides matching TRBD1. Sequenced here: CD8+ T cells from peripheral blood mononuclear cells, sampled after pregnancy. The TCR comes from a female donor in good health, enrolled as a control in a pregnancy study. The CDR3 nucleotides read TGTGCCAGCAGTGAATCGACAGGGAGTATCGGCTATGGCTACACCTTC. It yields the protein CASSESTGSIGYGYTF.